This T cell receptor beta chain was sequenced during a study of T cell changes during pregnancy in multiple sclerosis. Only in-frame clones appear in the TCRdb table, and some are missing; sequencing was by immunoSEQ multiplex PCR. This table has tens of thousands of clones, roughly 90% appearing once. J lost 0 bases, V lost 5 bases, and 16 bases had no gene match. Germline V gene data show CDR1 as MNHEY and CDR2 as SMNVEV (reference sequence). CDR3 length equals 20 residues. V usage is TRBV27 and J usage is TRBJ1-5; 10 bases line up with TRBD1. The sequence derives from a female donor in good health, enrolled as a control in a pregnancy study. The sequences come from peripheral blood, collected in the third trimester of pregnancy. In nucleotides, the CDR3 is TGTGCCAGCAGTACTACCCCCCCTAGGACAGGGGGGTATAGCAATCAGCCCCAGCATTTT. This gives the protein CASSTTPPRTGGYSNQPQHF.